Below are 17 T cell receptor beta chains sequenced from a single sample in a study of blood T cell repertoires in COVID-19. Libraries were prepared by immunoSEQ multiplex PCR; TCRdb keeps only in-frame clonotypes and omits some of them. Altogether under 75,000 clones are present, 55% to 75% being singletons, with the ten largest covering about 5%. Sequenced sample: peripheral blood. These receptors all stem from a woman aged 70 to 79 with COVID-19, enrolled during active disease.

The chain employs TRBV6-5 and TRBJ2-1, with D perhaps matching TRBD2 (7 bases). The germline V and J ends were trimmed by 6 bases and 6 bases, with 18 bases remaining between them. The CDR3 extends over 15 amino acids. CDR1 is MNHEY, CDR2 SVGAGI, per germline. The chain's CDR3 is CASRGRRGRANEQFF. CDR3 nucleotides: TGTGCCAGCAGAGGAAGGAGGGGGAGGGCCAATGAGCAGTTCTTC.

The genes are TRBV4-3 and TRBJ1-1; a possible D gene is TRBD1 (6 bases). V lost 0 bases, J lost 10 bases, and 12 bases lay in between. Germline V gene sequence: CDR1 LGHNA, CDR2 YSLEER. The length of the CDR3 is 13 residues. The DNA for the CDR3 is TGCGCCAGCAGCCAAGACAGGGGCTTTGGAGCTTTCTTT. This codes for CASSQDRGFGAFF.

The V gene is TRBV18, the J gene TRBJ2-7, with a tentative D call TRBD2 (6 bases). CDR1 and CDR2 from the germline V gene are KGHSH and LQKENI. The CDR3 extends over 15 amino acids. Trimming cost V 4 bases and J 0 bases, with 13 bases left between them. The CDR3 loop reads CASSLGGLSSYEQYV. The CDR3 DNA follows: TGTGCCAGCTCACTCGGAGGGTTGAGCTCCTACGAGCAGTACGTC.

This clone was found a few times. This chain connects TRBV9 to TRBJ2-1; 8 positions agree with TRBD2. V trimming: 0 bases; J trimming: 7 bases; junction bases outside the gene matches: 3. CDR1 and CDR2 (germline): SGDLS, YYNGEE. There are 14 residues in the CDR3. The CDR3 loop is CASSVAGGPNEQFF. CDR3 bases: TGTGCCAGCAGCGTAGCGGGGGGGCCAAATGAGCAGTTCTTC. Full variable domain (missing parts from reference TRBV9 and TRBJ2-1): DSGVTQTPKHLITATGQRVTLRCSPRSGDLSVYWYQQSLDQGLQFLIQYYNGEERAKGNILERFSAQQFPDLHSELNLSSLELGDSALYFCASSVAGGPNEQFFGPGTRLTVL.

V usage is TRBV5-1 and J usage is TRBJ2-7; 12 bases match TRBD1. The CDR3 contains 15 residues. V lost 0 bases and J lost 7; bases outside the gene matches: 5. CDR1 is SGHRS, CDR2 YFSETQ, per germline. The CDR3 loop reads CASSLVGTGGREQYF. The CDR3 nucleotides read TGCGCCAGCAGCTTGGTTGGGACAGGGGGCCGAGAGCAGTACTTC. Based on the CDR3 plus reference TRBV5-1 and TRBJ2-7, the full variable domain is KAGVTQTPRYLIKTRGQQVTLSCSPISGHRSVSWYQQTPGQGLQFLFEYFSETQRNKGNFPGRFSGRQFSNSRSEMNVSTLELGDSALYLCASSLVGTGGREQYFGPGTRLTVT.

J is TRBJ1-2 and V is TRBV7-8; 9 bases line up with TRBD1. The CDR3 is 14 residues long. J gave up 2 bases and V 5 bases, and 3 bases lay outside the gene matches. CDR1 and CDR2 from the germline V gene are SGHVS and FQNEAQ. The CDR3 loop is CASSLDRGNYGYTF. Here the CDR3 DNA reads TGTGCCAGCAGCCTAGACAGGGGGAACTATGGCTACACCTTC.

The CDR3 loop is CASSSGTGVGGYTF. The CDR3 bases are TGTGCCAGCAGTAGTGGTACAGGGGTGGGTGGCTACACCTTC. V and J are TRBV6-5 and TRBJ1-2; 7 nucleotides match TRBD1. Germline V gene data show CDR1 as MNHEY and CDR2 as SVGAGI. The CDR3 covers 14 residues. Germline trimming cut 5 bases from V and 7 bases from J; bases unmatched to any gene: 10.

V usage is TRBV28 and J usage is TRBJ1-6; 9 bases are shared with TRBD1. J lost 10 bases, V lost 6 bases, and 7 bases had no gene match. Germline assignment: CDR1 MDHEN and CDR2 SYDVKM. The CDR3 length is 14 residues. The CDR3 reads CASRPGTGSSPLHF. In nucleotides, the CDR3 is TGTGCCAGCAGACCCGGGACAGGGTCGTCACCCCTCCACTTT.

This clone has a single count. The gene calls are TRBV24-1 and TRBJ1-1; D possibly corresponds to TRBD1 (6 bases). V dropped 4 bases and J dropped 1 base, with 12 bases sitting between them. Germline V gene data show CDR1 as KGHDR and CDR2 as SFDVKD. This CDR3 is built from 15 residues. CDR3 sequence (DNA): TGTGCCACCAGTGAACTACAGGGACCGAACACTGAAGCTTTCTTT. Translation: CATSELQGPNTEAFF.

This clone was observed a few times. The CDR3, as DNA: TGCGCCAGCAGCCAAGATCGGACTAGCGGGGGTGCCAATGAGCAGTTCTTC. Translated, it gives CASSQDRTSGGANEQFF. The chain carries TRBV4-3 and TRBJ2-1, with TRBD2 identical over 13 bases. The CDR3 spans 17 residues. Germline loops: CDR1 LGHNA, CDR2 YSLEER. With 0 bases clipped from V and 6 bases from J, the junction kept 5 bases outside the gene matches.

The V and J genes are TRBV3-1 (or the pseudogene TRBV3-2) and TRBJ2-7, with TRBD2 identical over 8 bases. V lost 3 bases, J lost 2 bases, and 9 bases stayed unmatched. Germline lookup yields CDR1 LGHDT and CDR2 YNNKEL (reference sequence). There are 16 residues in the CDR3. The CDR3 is CASSHRGGGRTYEQYF. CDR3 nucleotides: TGTGCCAGCAGCCACAGGGGCGGGGGGAGGACCTACGAGCAGTACTTC.

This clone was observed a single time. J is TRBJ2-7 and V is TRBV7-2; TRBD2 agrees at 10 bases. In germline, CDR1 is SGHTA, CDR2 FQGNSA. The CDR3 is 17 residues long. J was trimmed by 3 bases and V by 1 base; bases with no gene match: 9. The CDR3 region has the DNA TGTGCCAGCAGCTTAGGGCCTATAGCGGGAGGAGGCTACGAGCAGTACGTC. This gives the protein CASSLGPIAGGGYEQYV.

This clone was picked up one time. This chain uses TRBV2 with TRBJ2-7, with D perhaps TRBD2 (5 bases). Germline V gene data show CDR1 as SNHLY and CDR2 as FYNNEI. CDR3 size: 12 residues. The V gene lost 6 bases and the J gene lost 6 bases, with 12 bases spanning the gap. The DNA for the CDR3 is TGTGCCAGCAGCCCCCCCGCGGGCGAGCAGTACGTC. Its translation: CASSPPAGEQYV.

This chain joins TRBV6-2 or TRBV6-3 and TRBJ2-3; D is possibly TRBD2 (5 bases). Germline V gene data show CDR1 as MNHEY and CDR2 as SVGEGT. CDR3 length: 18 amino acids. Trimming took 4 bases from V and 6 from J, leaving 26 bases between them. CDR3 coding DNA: TGTGCCAGCAGTTCCCCCTTCAAGGCGGAGGCGCCTACCGATACGCAGTATTTT. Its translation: CASSSPFKAEAPTDTQYF.

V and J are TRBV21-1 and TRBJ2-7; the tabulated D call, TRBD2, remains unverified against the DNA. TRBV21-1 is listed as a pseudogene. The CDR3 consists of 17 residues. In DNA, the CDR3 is TGTGCCAGCAGCTCAGGTTGGAGAGCGGCTATCTCCTACGAGCAGTACGTC. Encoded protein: CASSSGWRAAISYEQYV.

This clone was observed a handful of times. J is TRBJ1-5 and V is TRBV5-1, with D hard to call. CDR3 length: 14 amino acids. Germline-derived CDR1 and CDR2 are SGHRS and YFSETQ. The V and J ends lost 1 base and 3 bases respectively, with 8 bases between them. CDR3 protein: CASSLNGFNQPQHF. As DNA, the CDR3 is TGCGCCAGCAGCTTGAACGGGTTCAATCAGCCCCAGCATTTT.

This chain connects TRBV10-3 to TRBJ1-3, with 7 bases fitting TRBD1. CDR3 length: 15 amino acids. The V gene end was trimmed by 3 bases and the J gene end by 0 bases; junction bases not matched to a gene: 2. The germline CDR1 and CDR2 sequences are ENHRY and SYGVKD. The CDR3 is CAISDGTVSGNTIYF. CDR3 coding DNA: TGTGCCATCAGTGACGGGACAGTCTCTGGAAACACCATATATTTT.